This T cell receptor beta chain was identified in a study of CD8 T cells in ankylosing spondylitis listed by TCRdb under 2017. About the investigation overall: The study profiled T cell receptor beta repertoires in healthy donors and ankylosing spondylitis patients to find disease-linked TCR variants. The full study cohort was made up of approximately 27 ankylosing spondylitis patients and some 100 healthy donors. Peripheral blood was sampled, and synovial fluid was additionally collected from ankylosing spondylitis patients.

V is trimmed back by 0 bases and J by 4 bases, and the junction contains 4 bases that no gene match accounts for. Reading from cysteine to phenylalanine, the CDR3 counts 15 amino acids. Only the CDR3 region is kept as DNA, spanning 45 bases read in frame from base 1. CDR1 and CDR2, looked up from the germline V gene, are SGHRS and YFSETQ. Results the study describes overall, beyond this receptor: A CD8+ phenotype was shown by the disease-linked clones, which were found at relatively low frequencies in peripheral blood. The disease-linked clones were reported to be significantly enriched in matched synovial fluid samples from ankylosing spondylitis patients. Some TCR beta motif variants had previously been reported in synovial fluid and blood of reactive arthritis patients, which suggested common disease-initiation mechanisms. Blood from ankylosing spondylitis patients appeared to be characterized by a TCR beta motif made up of about 8 highly homologous amino acid variants.

The sample was run on an Illumina HiSeq 2500. Quantitative 5'-RACE with molecular barcodes was the method used to prepare the TCR beta libraries. On the authors' methods: Disease-linked TCR variants were identified with a new computational method built on a probabilistic model of VDJ rearrangement. The public reads were reanalyzed by TCRdb: fastp trimming at Q25, MiXCR alignment, in-frame beta chains only. Merged by CDR3 protein, the rows form single entries marked with the most common genes and DNA. V and J calls and clone size were set by TCRdb, not the authors. The sample table lists 300,000 to 400,000 distinct CDR3 sequences, 14% to 15% of them with a count of one. The top ten constitute approximately 1% of the sample. In regard to this clonotype: Its binding antigen is unknown. Per-base qualities were not stored, and no clone one base away is much larger.

This sequence uses TRBV5-1 and TRBJ2-3; the central 8 bases match TRBD2. This clonotype originated in a male donor with ankylosing spondylitis or in good health (not recorded which). The sample comprised blood, either unsorted or a sorted T cell fraction (not recorded which). The CDR3 region has the sequence CASSLAPAGADTQYF. The DNA reads as follows: TGCGCCAGCAGCTTGGCCCCAGCGGGAGCAGATACGCAGTATTTT.